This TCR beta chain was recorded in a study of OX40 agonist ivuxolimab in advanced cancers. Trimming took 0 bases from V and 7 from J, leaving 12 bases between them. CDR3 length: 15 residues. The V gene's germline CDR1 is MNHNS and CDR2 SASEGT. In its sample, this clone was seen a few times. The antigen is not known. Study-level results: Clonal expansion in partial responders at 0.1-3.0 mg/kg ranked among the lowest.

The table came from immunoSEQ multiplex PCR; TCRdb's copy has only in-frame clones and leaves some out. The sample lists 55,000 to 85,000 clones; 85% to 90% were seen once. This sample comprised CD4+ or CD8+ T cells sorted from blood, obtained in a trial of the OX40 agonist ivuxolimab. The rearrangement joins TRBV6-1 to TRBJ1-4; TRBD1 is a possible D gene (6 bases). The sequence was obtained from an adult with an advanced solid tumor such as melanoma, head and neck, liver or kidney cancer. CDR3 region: CASSEARTAVEKLFF. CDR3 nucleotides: TGTGCCAGCAGTGAAGCGCGGACAGCGGTTGAAAAACTGTTTTTT.